Given below is one TCR beta chain in context. Profiled with immunoSEQ multiplex PCR; TCRdb holds only in-frame clones, not every one. Altogether about 140,000 clones are present, 70% to 90% being singletons, with the ten largest covering around 9%. This sample is drawn from a study of control samples from healthy donors and cancer patients. Per germline, CDR1 LGHDT and CDR2 YNNKEL (reference sequence). Trimming removed 3 bases at V and 0 bases at J, with 15 bases between. The CDR3 loop spans 17 amino acids. V usage is TRBV3-1 (or the pseudogene TRBV3-2) and J usage is TRBJ2-1; D is unclear. This clonotype was obtained from a woman between 25 and 40 years old in good health. The sample was blood. CDR3 protein: CASSHSRSPGSYNEQFF. The CDR3 DNA is TGTGCCAGCAGCCATTCCCGCTCCCCTGGCTCCTACAATGAGCAGTTCTTC.